This T cell receptor beta chain is drawn from a study of blood T cell repertoires in COVID-19. On the study more broadly: Samples representing acute and convalescent COVID-19 were sourced from the United States, Italy and Spain. Sources were T cells, B-cell-depleted T cells, or PBMCs; the material itself was cDNA or gDNA.

Assay used: immunoSEQ multiplex PCR; TCRdb lists only in-frame clones, some missing. The sample has under 300,000 clones, more than 70% seen once. Germline V gives CDR1 MNHEY, CDR2 SVGEGT. J was trimmed by 5 bases and V by 6 bases; bases with no gene match: 9. The CDR3 has 15 residues. The sample was peripheral blood. This chain connects TRBV6-2 or TRBV6-3 to TRBJ1-1; 10 bases are a match to TRBD1. The clonotype was recovered from a woman aged 35 to 49 who had recovered from COVID-19. The DNA of the CDR3 is TGTGCCAGCAGCGCGAGTGACAGGGGGCTAACTGAAGCTTTCTTT. Amino acid sequence: CASSASDRGLTEAFF.